The 30 T cell receptor beta chains below come from one sample, sequenced in a study of shared clonotypes between healthy human individuals. Produced via immunoSEQ multiplex PCR; TCRdb's table is partial and in-frame only. The table includes millions of clones, 90% to 95% detected once. The specimen was naive CD4+ T cells sorted from blood. Subset here: CD45RA+ positively selected. These TCRs come from a man between 18 and 29 years old in good health.

This clone has just one count. A much larger clone is a single base away; this may be a read error. This is likely a read error, given that the CDR3 carries no conserved phenylalanine or tryptophan at its end. The chain couples TRBV29-1 to TRBJ1-1, with TRBD1 identical over 7 bases. Losses at the gene ends were 5 bases for V and 7 bases for J; bases not matched to a gene: 4. Germline V gene sequence: CDR1 SQVTM, CDR2 ANQGSEA. The CDR3 is 11 residues long. CDR3 DNA sequence: TGCAGCGTTCACACAGGGGTTGAAGCTTTCCTT. Translating it yields CSVHTGVEAFL.

This clone was observed a single time. This chain joins TRBV14 and TRBJ2-3; D possibly corresponds to TRBD2 (7 bases). The V gene lost 2 bases and the J gene lost 5 bases, with 14 bases spanning the gap. Germline CDR1 SGHDN, CDR2 FVKESK. This CDR3 is built from 15 residues. CDR3 amino acids: CASSQIEGGQDTQYF. CDR3 coding DNA: TGTGCCAGCAGCCAAATAGAGGGGGGGCAAGATACGCAGTATTTT.

This chain uses TRBV7-2 with TRBJ1-1; D might be TRBD1 (6 bases). The CDR3 covers 17 residues. The germline V and J ends were trimmed by 7 bases and 4 bases, with 25 bases remaining between them. Germline CDR1 reads SGHTA; CDR2 reads FQGNSA. CDR3 in amino acids: CASTPYRGGLGGTEAFF. The CDR3, as DNA: TGTGCCAGCACCCCCTATCGCGGGGGGCTCGGGGGCACTGAAGCTTTCTTT.

This clone was seen once. The chain couples TRBV28 to TRBJ1-2, with 7 nucleotides matching TRBD1. CDR3 length: 15 residues. Germline V gene data show CDR1 as MDHEN and CDR2 as SYDVKM. After removal of 4 bases from V and 4 bases from J, the junction contained 9 bases not matched to a gene. In DNA form, the CDR3 reads TGTGCCAGCAGTTCAGTTTTGGGACAGAGCTATGGCTACACCTTC. It yields the protein CASSSVLGQSYGYTF.

V and J are TRBV6-1 and TRBJ2-3, with 10 bases lining up with TRBD2. Trimming removed 5 bases from V and 3 bases from J; junction bases left unmatched: 2. Germline CDR1 and CDR2: MNHNS and SASEGT. CDR3 size: 14 residues. For the CDR3, the DNA is TGTGCCAGCAGTACAGCGGGGGGGACAGATACGCAGTATTTT. It specifies CASSTAGGTDTQYF.

The rearrangement uses TRBV5-4 and TRBJ2-5, with a tentative D call TRBD1 (6 bases). The V end lost 4 bases, the J end lost 1 base, and 11 bases lay between the germline ends. The CDR3 is made up of 14 amino acids. Germline V lookup: CDR1 SGHNT, CDR2 YYREEE (reference sequence). The CDR3 here is CASSTGTRQETQYF. The CDR3 nucleotides read TGTGCCAGCAGCACTGGGACACGCCAAGAGACCCAGTACTTC.

The gene calls are TRBV7-9 and TRBJ2-7, with TRBD2 matching 11 bases. CDR1 SEHNR and CDR2 FQNEAQ come from the germline V gene (reference sequence). The CDR3 has 16 amino acids. Trimming at V came to 4 bases and at J to 0 bases, leaving 5 bases not matched to a gene. CDR3 residues: CASSYPTSGDSYEQYF. CDR3 nucleotides: TGTGCCAGCAGCTACCCGACTAGCGGGGACTCCTACGAGCAGTACTTC.

CDR3 protein: CASSFLGLAGTQYF. The CDR3 bases are TGTGCCAGCAGCTTTCTGGGTCTGGCCGGGACCCAGTACTTC. This chain connects TRBV7-9 to TRBJ2-5, with D hard to call. Germline CDR1 is SEHNR and CDR2 is FQNEAQ (reference sequence). The V gene lost 3 bases and the J gene lost 7 bases, with 15 bases spanning the gap. This CDR3 has 14 amino acids.

The chain joins TRBV11-2 to TRBJ2-7, with TRBD2 matching 11 bases. Germline V CDR1 and CDR2: SGHAT, FQNNGV. The CDR3 has 18 residues. After removal of 5 bases from V and 6 bases from J, the junction contained 18 bases not matched to a gene. The DNA for the CDR3 is TGTGCCAGCAGCCCCACCCCTTGGGGGACTAGCGGACATTCCGAGCAGTACTTC. Translation gives CASSPTPWGTSGHSEQYF.

Comment on this clone: This CDR3 is also generated by other DNA sequences in the sample. This chain links TRBV6-5 with TRBJ1-2, with D unresolved. The germline V gene has CDR1 MNHEY and CDR2 SVGAGI. Trimming shortened V by 6 bases and J by 2 bases, and 1 base separated the two germline ends. The CDR3 extends over 10 amino acids. As DNA, the CDR3 is TGTGCCAGCAGCAACTATGGCTACACCTTC. It is translated as CASSNYGYTF.

The DNA of the CDR3 is TGTGCCAGCAGCGAGGGCCCGACTAGCGGGCAAGAGACCCAGTACTTC. This encodes CASSEGPTSGQETQYF. This chain joins TRBV9 and TRBJ2-5; 10 nucleotides align to TRBD2. Germline trimming cut 3 bases from V and 2 bases from J; bases unmatched to any gene: 7. The CDR3 has 16 amino acids. Looked up from germline, CDR1 is SGDLS and CDR2 is YYNGEE.

V usage is TRBV4-3 and J usage is TRBJ2-1; 12 bases align to TRBD2. Trimming took 0 bases from V and 5 from J; bases not matched to a gene: 2. Germline loops: CDR1 LGHNA, CDR2 YSLEER. This CDR3 has 16 amino acids. The CDR3 reads CASSQELAGGNNEQFF. The CDR3 nucleotides read TGCGCCAGCAGCCAAGAACTAGCGGGAGGCAACAATGAGCAGTTCTTC.

The genes are TRBV6-6 and TRBJ2-5, with D possibly TRBD2 on 6 matching bases. Germline V CDR1 and CDR2: MNHNY, SVGAGI (reference sequence). Trimming took off 2 bases at V and 5 bases at J, with 15 bases between the two ends. CDR3 size: 15 residues. The DNA for the CDR3 is TGTGCCAGCAGTTACACAGTTTTGGGGAGGGAGACCCAGTACTTC. The encoded protein is CASSYTVLGRETQYF.

The chain joins TRBV14 to TRBJ2-2; no firm D call. Germline-derived CDR1 and CDR2 are SGHDN and FVKESK. The CDR3 has 15 amino acids. Trimming cost V 1 base and J 1 base, with 7 bases left between them. The CDR3 bases are TGTGCCAGCAGCCAAGTTTATCGGAACACCGGGGAGCTGTTTTTT. It encodes CASSQVYRNTGELFF.

As concerns this clone: Other DNA sequences of this sample code for an identical CDR3. The rearrangement joins TRBV5-1 to TRBJ2-7; TRBD1 matches at 7 bases. The CDR3 is made up of 15 amino acids. Germline V lookup: CDR1 SGHRS, CDR2 YFSETQ. V dropped 4 bases and J dropped 0; count of bases not matched to a gene: 7. The CDR3 is CASSRTGQDSYEQYF. CDR3 DNA: TGCGCCAGCAGCCGTACCGGACAGGACTCCTACGAGCAGTACTTC.

This chain links TRBV6-1 with TRBJ2-1; the D is unclear. Between the trimmed V and J ends, which lost 7 bases and 1 base, there was a span of 11 bases. In germline, CDR1 is MNHNS, CDR2 SASEGT. The CDR3 covers 14 residues. The CDR3 nucleotides read TGTGCCAGCACCCTTACTGGATCCTACAATGAGCAGTTCTTC. It yields the protein CASTLTGSYNEQFF.

In its sample, this clone was seen a few times. The same CDR3 also results from other DNA sequences found in this sample. This chain joins TRBV12-5 and TRBJ1-5; no definite D call. V dropped 5 bases and J dropped 3 bases, with 2 bases sitting between them. Germline assignment: CDR1 LGHNT and CDR2 FRNRAP. The CDR3 spans 11 residues. The DNA of the CDR3 is TGTGCTAGTGGTATCAATCAGCCCCAGCATTTT. It is translated as CASGINQPQHF.

Of note for this clone: Other DNA sequences in this specimen translate into the identical CDR3. This chain links TRBV28 with TRBJ2-7; D is undetermined. Trimming shortened V by 4 bases and J by 2 bases, and 6 bases separated the two germline ends. There are 12 residues in the CDR3. In germline, CDR1 is MDHEN, CDR2 SYDVKM. CDR3 residues: CASSYSAYEQYF. The CDR3 region has the DNA TGTGCCAGCAGTTATTCTGCCTACGAGCAGTACTTC. Supplemented by reference TRBV28 and TRBJ2-7, the full variable domain reads DVKVTQSSRYLVKRTGEKVFLECVQDMDHENMFWYRQDPGLGLRLIYFSYDVKMKEKGDIPEGYSVSREKKERFSLILESASTNQTSMYLCASSYSAYEQYFGPGTRLTVT.

This chain connects TRBV29-1 to TRBJ1-1; D is unresolved. This CDR3 spans 13 amino acids. Germline V gene sequence: CDR1 SQVTM, CDR2 ANQGSEA. Trimming cost V 0 bases and J 9 bases, with 14 bases left between them. The CDR3 protein is CSVEDGPDLQAFF. The CDR3 bases are TGCAGCGTTGAAGACGGACCAGACCTGCAAGCTTTCTTT.

The chain links TRBV14 to TRBJ2-5; 7 positions match TRBD1. CDR3 length: 15 amino acids. V trimming: 2 bases; J trimming: 5 bases; junction bases outside the gene matches: 8. Germline V CDR1 and CDR2: SGHDN, FVKESK. CDR3 residues: CASSQSKTGAETQYF. The CDR3 DNA reads TGTGCCAGCAGCCAATCCAAAACAGGGGCCGAGACCCAGTACTTC.

A word on this clone: At one of its ends the junction is not consistent with the germline gene, which may arise from a read error. V gene TRBV11-2 combines with J gene TRBJ1-2; 7 bases are shared with TRBD1. The CDR3 covers 15 residues. Germline V CDR1 and CDR2: SGHAT, FQNNGV. CDR3 in amino acids: CASSPSGGESGGPSF. The CDR3 DNA sequence: TGTGCCAGCAGCCCCTCAGGGGGGGAGTCGGGAGGACCTTCATTC.

The rearrangement links TRBV7-9 to TRBJ1-1; maybe TRBD1 (5 bases). The CDR3 contains 16 residues. V lost 3 bases, J lost 3 bases, and 17 bases lay in between. Germline V lookup: CDR1 SEHNR, CDR2 FQNEAQ (reference sequence). Here the CDR3 reads CASSLTGWTIDTEAFF. In nucleotides, the CDR3 is TGTGCCAGCAGCTTGACGGGATGGACAATCGACACTGAAGCTTTCTTT.

The CDR3: CASSLWGAYNEQFF. DNA for the CDR3: TGTGCCAGCAGCTTATGGGGTGCATACAATGAGCAGTTCTTC. The J gene is TRBJ2-1, the V gene TRBV7-3; D is ambiguous. CDR1 and CDR2 from the germline V gene are SGHTA and FQGTGA. V shed 2 bases and J shed 4 bases, with 9 bases lying between them. This CDR3 has 14 amino acids.

The sample holds a few counts of this clone. Distinct nucleotide sequences in the sample also encode this CDR3. The chain is built from TRBV5-1 and TRBJ2-5; tentative D call: TRBD1 (5 bases). Germline assignment: CDR1 SGHRS and CDR2 YFSETQ. The CDR3 has 14 amino acids. Trimming left V 0 bases short and J 2 bases short, with 8 bases between. CDR3 nucleotides: TGCGCCAGCAGCTTGGTGGGGCAGCAAGAGACCCAGTACTTC. As protein: CASSLVGQQETQYF.

The chain recombines TRBV6-1 with TRBJ2-5, with D hard to call. This CDR3 contains 13 residues. Trimming left V 3 bases short and J 4 bases short, with 9 bases between. Germline loops: CDR1 MNHNS, CDR2 SASEGT. CDR3 region: CASSDTTLETQYF. The CDR3 DNA reads as TGTGCCAGCAGTGATACAACCCTAGAGACCCAGTACTTC.

The sample holds one count of this clone. This may stem from a read error, because a much larger clone lies one nucleotide away. The J gene is TRBJ2-7, the V gene TRBV7-9; D gene uncertain. This CDR3 comprises 12 residues. Germline CDR1 SEHNR, CDR2 FQNEAQ (reference sequence). The CDR3 region is CASSVTNYEQHF. CDR3 coding DNA: TGTGCCAGCAGCGTAACTAACTACGAGCAGCACTTC.

This clone was detected only once. The chain uses TRBV19 and TRBJ2-1; 10 nucleotides align to TRBD2. V was pared by 3 bases and J by 8 bases, with 4 bases of the junction left unmatched. The germline gives CDR1 LNHDA, CDR2 SQIVND (reference sequence). The CDR3 is 14 amino acids. The CDR3 is CASSILAGVDEQFF. The CDR3 DNA reads as TGTGCCAGTAGTATCCTAGCGGGGGTGGATGAGCAGTTCTTC.

The chain has TRBV6-1 and TRBJ1-5, with D uncertain. The germline gives CDR1 MNHNS, CDR2 SASEGT. V lost 1 base, J lost 7 bases, and 11 bases lay in between. The CDR3 consists of 14 residues. The CDR3 loop is CASSEDEGRQPQHF. CDR3 in DNA: TGTGCCAGCAGTGAAGATGAGGGTCGGCAGCCCCAGCATTTT.

The chain couples TRBV18 to TRBJ2-3; D tentatively reads TRBD1 or TRBD2 (6 bases each). Trimming cost V 0 bases and J 5 bases, with 12 bases left between them. The CDR3 extends over 15 amino acids. Per germline, CDR1 KGHSH and CDR2 LQKENI. The CDR3 is CASSPPRGVEDTQYF. The DNA of the CDR3 is TGTGCCAGCTCACCACCGAGGGGGGTGGAAGATACGCAGTATTTT.

The rearrangement uses TRBV5-8 and TRBJ2-7; TRBD1 aligns across 9 bases. The germline CDR1 and CDR2 sequences are SGHTS and YDEGEE. J lost 6 bases, V lost 3 bases, and 13 bases had no gene match. The CDR3 sequence is 16 residues long. The CDR3 coding sequence is TGTGCCAGCAGCTCCAAAGACAGGGGGAGAGTCGGCGAGCAGTACTTC. This translates into CASSSKDRGRVGEQYF.